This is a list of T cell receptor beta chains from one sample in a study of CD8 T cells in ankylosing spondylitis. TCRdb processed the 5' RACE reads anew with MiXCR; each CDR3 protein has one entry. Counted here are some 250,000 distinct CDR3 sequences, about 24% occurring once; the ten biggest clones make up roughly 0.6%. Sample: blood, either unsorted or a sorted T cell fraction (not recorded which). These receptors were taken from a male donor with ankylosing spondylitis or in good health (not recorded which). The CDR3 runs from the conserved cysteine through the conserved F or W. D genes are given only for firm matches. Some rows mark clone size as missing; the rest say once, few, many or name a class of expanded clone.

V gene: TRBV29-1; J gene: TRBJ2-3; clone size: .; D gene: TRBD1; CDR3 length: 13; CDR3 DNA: TGCAGCTGGACAGGGGACATTTCAGATACGCAGTATTTT; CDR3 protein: CSWTGDISDTQYF
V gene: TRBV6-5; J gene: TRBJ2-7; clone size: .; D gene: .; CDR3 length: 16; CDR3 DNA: TGTGCCAGCAGTTCCGACTGGGGGAGGACTCCGTACGAGCAGTACTTC; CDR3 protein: CASSSDWGRTPYEQYF
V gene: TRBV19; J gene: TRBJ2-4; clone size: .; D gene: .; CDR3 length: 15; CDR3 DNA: TGTGCCAGTAGTTTTCCTCTTCAAGCCAAAAACATTCAGTACTTC; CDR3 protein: CASSFPLQAKNIQYF
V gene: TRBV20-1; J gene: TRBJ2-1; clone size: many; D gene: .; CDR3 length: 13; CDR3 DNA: TGCAGTGCCCATAGGCGGGGTGGGAGTGAGCAGTTCTTC; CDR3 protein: CSAHRRGGSEQFF
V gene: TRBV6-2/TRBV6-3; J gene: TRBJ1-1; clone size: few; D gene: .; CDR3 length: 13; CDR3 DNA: TGTGCCAGCAGTCGACAGCCGAACACTGAAGCTTTCTTT; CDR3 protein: CASSRQPNTEAFF
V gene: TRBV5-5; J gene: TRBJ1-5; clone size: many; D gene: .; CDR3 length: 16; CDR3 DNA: TGTGCCAGCAGCCCAACCCTAACAGGGACCAATCAGCCCCAGCATTTT; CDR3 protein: CASSPTLTGTNQPQHF
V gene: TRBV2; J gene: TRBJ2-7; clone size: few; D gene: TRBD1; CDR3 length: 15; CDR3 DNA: TGTGCCAGCAGTGGGGGACAGGGGATTTCCCACGAGCAGTACTTC; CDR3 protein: CASSGGQGISHEQYF
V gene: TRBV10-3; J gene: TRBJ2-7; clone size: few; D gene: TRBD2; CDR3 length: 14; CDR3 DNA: TGTGCCATCAGAAGACTAGCGACCTCCTACGAGCAGTACTTC; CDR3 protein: CAIRRLATSYEQYF
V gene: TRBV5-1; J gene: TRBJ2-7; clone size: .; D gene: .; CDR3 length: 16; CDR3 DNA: TGCGCCAGCAGCTCCCGCTCCGGGGCCCAAAACTACGAGCAGTACTTC; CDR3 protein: CASSSRSGAQNYEQYF
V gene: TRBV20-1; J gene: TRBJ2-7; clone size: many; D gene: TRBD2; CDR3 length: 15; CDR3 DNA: TGCAGTGCTAGTGGGCGAGCGGGGGGCACCGGCGAGCAGTACTTC; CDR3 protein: CSASGRAGGTGEQYF
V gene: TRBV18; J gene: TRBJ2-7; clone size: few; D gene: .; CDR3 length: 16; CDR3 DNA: TGTGCCAGCTCACCATTATCTGACGGGTACTCCTACGAGCAGTACTTC; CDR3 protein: CASSPLSDGYSYEQYF
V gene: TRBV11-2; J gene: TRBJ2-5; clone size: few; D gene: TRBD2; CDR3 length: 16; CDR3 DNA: TGTGCCAGCAGCTTAGGGCGGCGGGGGGGAAAAGAGACCCAGTACTTC; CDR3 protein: CASSLGRRGGKETQYF
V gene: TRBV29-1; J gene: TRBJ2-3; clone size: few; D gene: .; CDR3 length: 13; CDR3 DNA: TGCAGCTCCCAGGTACAGGGCACAGATACGCAGTATTTT; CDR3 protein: CSSQVQGTDTQYF
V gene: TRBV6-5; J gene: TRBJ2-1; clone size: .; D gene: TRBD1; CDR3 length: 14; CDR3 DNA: TGTGCCACCGTTAAGGACAGGCTGGTAAATGAGCAGTTCTTC; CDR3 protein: CATVKDRLVNEQFF
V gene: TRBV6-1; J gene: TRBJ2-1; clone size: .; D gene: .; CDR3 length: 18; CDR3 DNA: TGTGCCAGCAGACAGACAGGGACTCCTTTTAGCTCCTACAATGAGCAGTTCTTC; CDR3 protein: CASRQTGTPFSSYNEQFF
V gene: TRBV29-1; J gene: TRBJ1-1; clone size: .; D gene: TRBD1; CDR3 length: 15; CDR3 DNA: TGCAGCGTCGTTCCCGGGACAGGGGGCCGGGCTGAAGCTTTCTTT; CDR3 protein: CSVVPGTGGRAEAFF